The clone carrying this T cell receptor (beta chain) was seen only a few times. Germline values: CDR1 LNHDA, CDR2 SQIVND (reference sequence). Germline trimming cut 8 bases from V and 0 bases from J; bases unmatched to any gene: 2. The CDR3 runs 13 residues. This sample stems from a study of blood T cell repertoires in COVID-19. Looking at the study overall: The analysed material was cDNA or gDNA that came from T cells, B-cell-depleted T cells, or PBMCs.

Authors' data handling: Counts of nucleated cells, estimated from reference gene primer amplification, were obtained. TCRdb's copy holds only in-frame clones and misses some; the assay was immunoSEQ multiplex PCR. That table gives V, J and clone size, and the DNA gave D and trimming. Of 650,000 to 800,000 clones in the sample, about 87% are singletons; the top ten hold over 0.2%. The TCR sequence derives from a woman between 18 and 29 years old with acute or convalescent COVID-19. Material: peripheral blood. V usage is TRBV19 and J usage is TRBJ1-1; 8 nucleotides agree with TRBD1. The CDR3 loop is CASGTGLNTEAFF. In nucleotides, the CDR3 is TGTGCCAGTGGGACAGGTTTGAACACTGAAGCTTTCTTT. The complete variable domain, with remaining parts taken from reference TRBV19 and TRBJ1-1, reads DGGITQSPKYLFRKEGQNVTLSCEQNLNHDAMYWYRQDPGQGLRLIYYSQIVNDFQKGDIAEGYSVSREKKESFPLTVTSAQKNPTAFYLCASGTGLNTEAFFGQGTRLTVV.